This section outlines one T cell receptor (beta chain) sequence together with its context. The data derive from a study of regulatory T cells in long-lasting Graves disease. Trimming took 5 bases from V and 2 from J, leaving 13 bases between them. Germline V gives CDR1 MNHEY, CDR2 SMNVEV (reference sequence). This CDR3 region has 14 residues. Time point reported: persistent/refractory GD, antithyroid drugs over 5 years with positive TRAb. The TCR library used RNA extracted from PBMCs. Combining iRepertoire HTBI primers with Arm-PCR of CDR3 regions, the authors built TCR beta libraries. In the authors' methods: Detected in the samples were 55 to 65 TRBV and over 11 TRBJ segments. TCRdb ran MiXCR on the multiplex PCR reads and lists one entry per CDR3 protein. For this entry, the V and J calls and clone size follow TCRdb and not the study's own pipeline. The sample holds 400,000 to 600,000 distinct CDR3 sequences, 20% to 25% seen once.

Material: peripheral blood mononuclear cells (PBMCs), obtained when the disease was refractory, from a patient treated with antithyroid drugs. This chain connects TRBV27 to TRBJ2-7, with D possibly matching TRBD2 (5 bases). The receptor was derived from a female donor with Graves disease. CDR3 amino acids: CASSPASNTYEQYF. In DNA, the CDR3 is TGTGCCAGCAGTCCCGCTAGCAACACCTACGAGCAGTACTTC.